The 17 T cell receptor beta chains presented below share a single source sample, sequenced in a study of control samples from healthy donors and cancer patients (TCRdb year 2020). Library prep was done by the immunoSEQ multiplex PCR assay. TCRdb limited this immuneACCESS table to in-frame rearrangements with V and J called. A share of clones is missing; checked studies link under half to unresolved V genes, and the rest is unexplained. This sample has 120,000 or so clones in its table, and 80% to 95% of those were observed once. The ten most abundant clones make up 7.8% of the sample. The sequencing sample was made of blood. The receptors stem from a woman aged 18-29 years in good health.

V usage is TRBV5-1 and J usage is TRBJ2-2, with TRBD1 identical over 7 bases. The CDR3 length is 16 residues. CDR1 SGHRS and CDR2 YFSETQ come from the germline V gene. With V trimmed by 0 bases and J by 4 bases, 6 bases remained unmatched. CDR3 coding DNA: TGCGCCAGCAGCTTGGAAACAGGGGATACCACCGGGGAGCTGTTTTTT. Residues: CASSLETGDTTGELFF.

V is TRBV30 and J is TRBJ2-3; 7 bases line up with TRBD2. This CDR3 contains 15 residues. Germline CDR1 is GTSNPN and CDR2 is SVGIG (reference sequence). Losses at the gene ends were 2 bases for V and 1 base for J; bases not matched to a gene: 6. DNA for the CDR3: TGTGCCTGGAGTTGGGCTAGCGGAGGCACAGATACGCAGTATTTT. This codes for CAWSWASGGTDTQYF.

The sample holds a few counts of this clone. The chain combines TRBV4-3 with TRBJ2-1; D tentatively fits TRBD1 or TRBD2 (5 bases each). V was pared by 0 bases and J by 0 bases, with 9 bases between. Per germline, CDR1 LGHNA and CDR2 YSLEER. The CDR3 covers 16 residues. The CDR3 sequence is CASSQDSGSSYNEQFF. The DNA for the CDR3 is TGCGCCAGCAGCCAAGATTCAGGGAGCTCCTACAATGAGCAGTTCTTC.

The V gene is TRBV7-2, the J gene TRBJ1-5; TRBD1 agrees at 12 bases. The V gene's germline CDR1 is SGHTA and CDR2 FQGNSA. There are 18 residues in the CDR3. V was pared by 5 bases and J by 1 base, with 9 bases of the junction left unmatched. CDR3 amino acids: CASSLTGTGGWSNQPQHF. DNA of the CDR3: TGTGCCAGCAGCCTTACCGGGACAGGGGGCTGGAGCAATCAGCCCCAGCATTTT.

J is TRBJ2-7 and V is TRBV24-1; D not certain. Per germline, CDR1 KGHDR and CDR2 SFDVKD. This CDR3 contains 10 residues. Trimming pared 8 bases from V and 7 bases from J, leaving 8 bases between. The CDR3 is CATTRVEQYF. DNA of the CDR3: TGTGCCACCACAAGGGTTGAGCAGTACTTC.

The rearrangement links TRBV28 to TRBJ1-2; D is possibly TRBD1 (5 bases). Germline lookup yields CDR1 MDHEN and CDR2 SYDVKM. The V end lost 5 bases, the J end lost 7 bases, and 20 bases lay between the germline ends. The CDR3 contains 15 residues. CDR3 nucleotides: TGTGCCAGCAGTCCAGGGCGGGTTAGGTGGAGTGGCTACACCTTC. This translates into CASSPGRVRWSGYTF.

This sequence joins TRBV24-1 and TRBJ2-1, with TRBD2 identical over 9 bases. V lost 5 bases, J lost 4 bases, and 8 bases stayed unmatched. The CDR3 has 16 amino acids. Per germline, CDR1 KGHDR and CDR2 SFDVKD. In DNA form, the CDR3 reads TGTGCCACCAGTGGGAGAGCGGGAGGCTCTTACAATGAGCAGTTCTTC. This sequence encodes CATSGRAGGSYNEQFF.

The chain couples TRBV5-6 to TRBJ1-2; D call uncertain. Germline V gene lookup returns CDR1 SGHDT and CDR2 YYEEEE. CDR3 length equals 12 residues. V was cut by 0 bases and J by 6 bases, with 6 bases left in between. CDR3 loop: CASSLVRDGYTF. The CDR3 region has the DNA TGTGCCAGCAGCTTGGTTCGGGATGGCTACACCTTC.

The rearrangement uses TRBV6-1 and TRBJ1-2, with D perhaps TRBD1 (6 bases). Germline values: CDR1 MNHNS, CDR2 SASEGT. The CDR3 has 16 amino acids. The germline V and J ends were trimmed by 4 bases and 4 bases, with 19 bases remaining between them. CDR3 bases: TGTGCCAGCAGTGGGACAAGAGAAGGGGGGACCTATGGCTACACCTTC. Translating gives CASSGTREGGTYGYTF.

The chain couples TRBV27 to TRBJ2-1, with 8 positions matching TRBD1. The V and J ends lost 3 bases and 3 bases, in that order; junction bases with no gene match: 1. Germline CDR1 reads MNHEY; CDR2 reads SMNVEV (reference sequence). The CDR3 runs 14 residues. As DNA, the CDR3 is TGTGCCAGCAGTTTTACAGGGGGCTACAATGAGCAGTTCTTC. Residues: CASSFTGGYNEQFF.

The gene calls are TRBV7-2 and TRBJ2-7; 8 positions match TRBD2. The CDR3 contains 14 residues. Unmatched junction bases numbered 6, after V lost 5 bases and J lost 3 bases. The germline CDR1 and CDR2 sequences are SGHTA and FQGNSA. The CDR3 DNA follows: TGTGCCAGCAGCCCCGGGACTAGTAACTACGAGCAGTACTTC. Protein sequence: CASSPGTSNYEQYF.

This chain uses TRBV24-1 with TRBJ2-6; the D gene is possibly TRBD2 (6 bases). V lost 9 bases to trimming and J lost 0 bases, with 8 bases between them. This CDR3 has 14 residues. CDR1 and CDR2 (germline): KGHDR, SFDVKD. Here the CDR3 DNA reads TGTGCCACCGGGGACTCCTCTGGGGCCAACGTCCTGACTTTC. It is translated as CATGDSSGANVLTF.

This rearrangement joins TRBV4-3 to TRBJ2-7, with 10 nucleotides matching TRBD1. Germline V gene lookup returns CDR1 LGHNA and CDR2 YSLEER. V lost 0 bases, J lost 0 bases, and 5 bases stayed unmatched. The CDR3 is made up of 17 amino acids. Here the CDR3 reads CASSQDRGTGASYEQYF. DNA for the CDR3: TGCGCCAGCAGCCAAGATCGGGGGACAGGGGCCTCCTACGAGCAGTACTTC.

The chain recombines TRBV12-5 with TRBJ1-2; unclear D gene. Trimming stripped 3 bases from V and 7 bases from J, with 9 bases between. The CDR3 has 12 residues. Germline loops: CDR1 LGHNT, CDR2 FRNRAP. CDR3 protein: CASGFGRGGYTF. The CDR3 nucleotides read TGTGCTAGTGGTTTCGGACGCGGTGGCTACACCTTC. The full variable domain, in which reference TRBV12-5 and TRBJ1-2 provide the parts outside the CDR3, is DARVTQTPRHKVTEMGQEVTMRCQPILGHNTVFWYRQTMMQGLELLAYFRNRAPLDDSGMPKDRFSAEMPDATLATLKIQPSEPRDSAVYFCASGFGRGGYTFGSGTRLTVV.

The rearrangement uses TRBV7-8 and TRBJ1-2; 12 bases are shared with TRBD1. In germline, CDR1 is SGHVS, CDR2 FQNEAQ. J was trimmed by 7 bases and V by 1 base; bases with no gene match: 7. The length of the CDR3 is 16 residues. The CDR3: CASSLGGQGAISGYTF. In DNA, the CDR3 is TGTGCCAGCAGCTTAGGGGGACAGGGGGCGATCTCTGGCTACACCTTC.

The chain is built from TRBV10-3 and TRBJ2-5, with 8 nucleotides matching TRBD1. Germline V gene lookup returns CDR1 ENHRY and CDR2 SYGVKD. There are 15 residues in the CDR3. V was pared by 0 bases and J by 2 bases, with 2 bases of the junction left unmatched. For the CDR3, the DNA is TGTGCCATCAGTGAGTCAGGACAGGGACAAGAGACCCAGTACTTC. It yields the protein CAISESGQGQETQYF.

V usage is TRBV5-4 and J usage is TRBJ2-7; TRBD2 is a possible D gene (5 bases). Per germline, CDR1 SGHNT and CDR2 YYREEE (reference sequence). The V and J ends lost 4 bases and 3 bases respectively, with 20 bases between them. This CDR3 spans 16 amino acids. The CDR3 reads CASSNNRGQPGYEQYF. The CDR3 DNA follows: TGTGCCAGCAGCAACAACCGAGGGCAACCCGGCTACGAGCAGTACTTC.